The clone carrying this T cell receptor beta chain showed up just a few times. Its antigen remains unidentified. In germline, CDR1 is MNHEY, CDR2 SVGAGI. The CDR3 is made up of 15 amino acids. The V and J ends lost 4 bases and 2 bases respectively, with 15 bases between them. The authors reverse transcribed all of the isolated RNA, so sequencing captured expressed TCRB transcripts. Sequencing used immunoSEQ multiplex PCR; TCRdb keeps in-frame clones, though not all of them. The table has 350,000 to 400,000 clones, roughly 12% seen once. This specimen belongs to a study of beta chain features in type 1 diabetes. Study observations and caveats: Type 1 diabetes patients had TCRB CDR3s that were shorter (moderately but significantly so) in all four CD4+ subsets.

CD45RO/CCR7/CD25/CD127/CD95/CD27 sorting isolated CD4+ naive, central memory, regulatory and stem cell-like memory cells. This clonotype originated in a woman aged 18-29 years with type 1 diabetes. V usage is TRBV6-5 and J usage is TRBJ2-7, with D possibly matching TRBD1 (5 bases). The sample comprised naive CD4+ T cells from blood. The CDR3, as DNA: TGTGCCAGCAGTTCACCCAGACAGATTCCCTACGAGCAGTACTTC. This sequence encodes CASSSPRQIPYEQYF.